The T cell receptor beta chain under discussion was sequenced for a study of siplizumab effects on memory and regulatory T cells. The repertoire was sequenced with immunoSEQ multiplex PCR; TCRdb's copy has only in-frame clones and lacks some. The data show 85,000 to 90,000 clones, 70% to 90% seen once. This clone was recorded only once. The CDR3 runs 16 residues. V was clipped by 7 bases and J by 2 bases, with 17 bases between them. The germline V gene has CDR1 SNHLY and CDR2 FYNNEI. The rearrangement uses TRBV2 and TRBJ2-2; tentatively, D is TRBD1 (5 bases). This TCR came from a human donor in good health. Material: CD4+ T cells sorted from blood. In nucleotides, the CDR3 is TGTGCCAGCACGTCGAGGACAAAACATAACACCGGGGAGCTGTTTTTT. Its protein is CASTSRTKHNTGELFF.